This entry lists 20 T cell receptor beta chains sequenced from one sample in a study of immune characterization of retroperitoneal liposarcoma. TCRdb ran MiXCR on the PCR reads and lists one entry per CDR3 protein. The data contain approximately 11,000 distinct CDR3 sequences, approximately 50% of them seen just once; the ten biggest clones take up about 10%. Input material: tumor tissue. Every receptor here comes from a female donor with retroperitoneal liposarcoma.

This clonotype was counted only a few times. CDR3: CASLPSGGVSTDTQYF. CDR3 nucleotide sequence: TGTGCCAGCCTCCCTTCGGGGGGGGTAAGCACAGATACGCAGTATTTT. The chain is built from TRBV6-1 and TRBJ2-3; 8 nucleotides match TRBD2. Germline CDR1 reads MNHNS; CDR2 reads SASEGT. The CDR3 runs to 16 residues. Trimming removed 8 bases from V and 0 bases from J; junction bases left unmatched: 10.

The chain combines TRBV6-6 with TRBJ2-1; maybe TRBD2 (6 bases). The J call is uncertain, as TRBJ2-7 better fits the DNA end. The CDR3 length is 16 residues. CDR1 is MNHNY, CDR2 SVGAGI, per germline (reference sequence). CDR3 region: CASSYSGRLDYNEQYF. The CDR3, as DNA: TGTGCCAGCAGTTACTCAGGACGGTTGGACTACAATGAGCAGTACTTC.

V is TRBV14 and J is TRBJ2-3; TRBD1 is a possible D gene (6 bases). The CDR3 covers 15 residues. The germline CDR1 and CDR2 sequences are SGHDN and FVKESK. Trimming cost V 5 bases and J 2 bases, with 14 bases left between them. DNA of the CDR3: TGTGCCAGCAGCTACGGGACACCTAACACAGATACGCAGTATTTT. It yields the protein CASSYGTPNTDTQYF. Full variable domain (remainder filled in from reference TRBV14 and TRBJ2-3): EAGVTQFPSHSVIEKGQTVTLRCDPISGHDNLYWYRRVMGKEIKFLLHFVKESKQDESGMPNNRFLAERTGGTYSTLKVQPAELEDSGVYFCASSYGTPNTDTQYFGPGTRLTVL.

V is TRBV6-5 and J is TRBJ1-2, with D unclear. Germline CDR1 reads MNHEY; CDR2 reads SVGAGI. This CDR3 contains 15 residues. The ends were cut back, 0 bases at V and 8 bases at J, with 16 bases in the middle. CDR3 residues: CASSYSNPAVQGYTF. DNA of the CDR3: TGTGCCAGCAGTTACTCGAACCCAGCAGTTCAAGGCTACACCTTC.

This clonotype is labeled medium-sized. V usage is TRBV6-1 and J usage is TRBJ2-1, with D hard to call. Gene TRBJ2-7 matches the end of the DNA better, so the J call may be wrong. The CDR3 runs 13 residues. CDR1 and CDR2 (germline): MNHNS, SASEGT. The CDR3 region has the DNA TGTGCCAGCAGAGTACATGGATACAATGAGCAGTACTTC. It is translated as CASRVHGYNEQYF.

By share, this clonotype ranks as medium-sized. The CDR3 loop is CASRLQGAKETQYF. The DNA for the CDR3 is TGTGCCAGCAGACTACAGGGGGCCAAAGAGACCCAGTACTTC. V is TRBV6-1 and J is TRBJ2-5; 9 nucleotides line up with TRBD1. The CDR3 covers 14 residues. Germline CDR1 and CDR2: MNHNS and SASEGT. V lost 6 bases, J lost 3 bases, and 5 bases stayed unmatched.

V usage is TRBV6-1 and J usage is TRBJ2-2; 7 nucleotides align to TRBD2. This CDR3 region has 15 residues. The germline gives CDR1 MNHNS, CDR2 SASEGT. V trimming: 4 bases; J trimming: 5 bases; junction bases outside the gene matches: 7. DNA of the CDR3: TGTGCCAGCAGTGGAGCGGGACTGGGTACCGGGGAGCTGTTTTTT. It encodes CASSGAGLGTGELFF.

This chain links TRBV12-3 or TRBV12-4 with TRBJ2-5; D gene uncertain. Deletions cut 0 bases from V and 4 bases from J, with 6 bases between. This CDR3 is built from 13 residues. In DNA, the CDR3 is TGTGCCAGCAGTTTAGCGGGCTCAGAGACCCAGTACTTC. This encodes CASSLAGSETQYF.

V and J are TRBV6-1 and TRBJ1-5, with D unclear. With 3 bases removed from V and 7 bases from J, the gap between germline ends came to 4 bases. The CDR3 has 11 residues. Germline-derived CDR1 and CDR2 are MNHNS and SASEGT. In DNA, the CDR3 is TGTGCCAGCAGTGATGTGCAGCCCCAGCATTTT. It specifies CASSDVQPQHF.

The chain employs TRBV6-1 and TRBJ2-4, with TRBD2 identical over 7 bases. The germline V gene encodes CDR1 MNHNS and CDR2 SASEGT. Trimming took 7 bases from V and 2 from J; bases not matched to a gene: 11. The CDR3 contains 16 residues. CDR3 protein: CASKGGAGLTKNIQYF. CDR3 coding DNA: TGTGCCAGCAAGGGAGGGGCGGGGTTGACCAAAAACATTCAGTACTTC.

This clonotype was counted between two and nine times. V is TRBV6-1 and J is TRBJ2-5, with 8 bases lining up with TRBD2. The DNA end is a closer match to TRBJ2-7, so the J assignment may be wrong. The CDR3 extends over 14 amino acids. Germline CDR1 is MNHNS and CDR2 is SASEGT. The CDR3 sequence: CASSLDPGGYEQYF. The CDR3 coding sequence is TGTGCCAGCAGCTTGGACCCGGGAGGGTACGAGCAGTACTTC.

V is TRBV7-8 and J is TRBJ2-1; no definite D call. The better agreement between TRBJ2-7 and the DNA end casts doubt on the J call. The CDR3 loop spans 15 amino acids. Germline lookup yields CDR1 SGHVS and CDR2 FQNEAQ. CDR3 in DNA: TGTGCCAGCAGCTTAGCGTTTGGGCAGTCATACGAGCAGTACTTC. It translates to CASSLAFGQSYEQYF.

The rearrangement uses TRBV6-6 and TRBJ2-1, with D possibly matching TRBD1 (6 bases). The DNA end is more similar to TRBJ2-7, so the J call may be wrong. The CDR3 consists of 14 residues. The germline gives CDR1 MNHNY, CDR2 SVGAGI (reference sequence). This chain's CDR3 is CASREDRDIYEQYF. CDR3 DNA: TGTGCCAGCAGAGAGGATCGGGACATCTACGAGCAGTACTTC.

On this clonotype: This may come from a read error, since a much larger clone is one base off. The chain couples TRBV6-1 to TRBJ2-2, with 7 bases matching TRBD1. The CDR3 has 18 residues. The V and J ends lost 2 bases and 4 bases, in that order; junction bases with no gene match: 13. Germline values: CDR1 MNHNS, CDR2 SASEGT. For the CDR3, the DNA is TGTGCCAGCAGTGAACTCCACAGGGGACCCGCGACCACCGGGGAGCTGTTTTTT. Translation: CASSELHRGPATTGELFF.

The sample holds a few counts of this clonotype. This chain connects TRBV12-3 or TRBV12-4 to TRBJ2-1; weak D call: TRBD1 (6 bases). V was shortened by 0 bases and J by 10 bases, with 13 bases between the two germline ends. The CDR3 runs to 14 residues. In nucleotides, the CDR3 is TGTGCCAGCAGTTTAGCACAGGGCTCCTACGAGCAGTTCTTC. It encodes CASSLAQGSYEQFF.

This clonotype has just a few counts. The chain has TRBV25-1 and TRBJ2-5; a weak D match, TRBD2 (6 bases). The V end was cut by 0 bases, the J end by 2 bases, with 7 bases between. The CDR3 sequence is 14 residues long. From germline, CDR1 is MGHDK and CDR2 SYGVNS. In DNA, the CDR3 is TGTGCCAGCAGTGAATACCGGGGGCAAGAGACCCAGTACTTC. Protein product: CASSEYRGQETQYF.

About this clonotype itself: One end of the junction fails to match germline, which may point to a read error. This chain joins TRBV11-2 and TRBJ2-5; 7 positions agree with TRBD2. Germline CDR1 is SGHAT and CDR2 is FQNNGV. There are 14 residues in the CDR3. The CDR3 coding sequence is TGTGCCAGCAGGCTGGGGGGGAAACAAGAGACCCAGTACTTT. Its translation: CASRLGGKQETQYF.

In regard to this clonotype: A junction boundary mismatches the germline segment, possibly from a read error. The rearrangement uses TRBV6-6 and TRBJ2-2, with D tentatively TRBD1 or TRBD2 (5 bases each). This CDR3 is 12 amino acids long. In germline, CDR1 is MNHNY, CDR2 SVGAGI (reference sequence). The CDR3 DNA reads as TGTGCCAGCAGTCAAGGGACCGGGGAGCTGGTTTTT. This translates into CASSQGTGELVF.

The rearrangement links TRBV11-3 to TRBJ2-1, with 8 bases identical to TRBD1. The CDR3 totals 14 residues. The V and J ends lost 1 base and 6 bases, in that order; junction bases with no gene match: 2. Per germline, CDR1 SGHNT and CDR2 YENEEA. The CDR3, as DNA: TGTGCCAGCAGCTTAGGGGGACAGGCCAATGAGCAGTTCTTC. Translated, it gives CASSLGGQANEQFF. The whole variable domain, filled in from reference TRBV11-3 and TRBJ2-1, reads EAGVVQSPRYKIIEKKQPVAFWCNPISGHNTLYWYLQNLGQGPELLIRYENEEAVDDSQLPKDRFSAERLKGVDSTLKIQPAELGDSAVYLCASSLGGQANEQFFGPGTRLTVL.

The rearrangement links TRBV25-1 to TRBJ2-1; 10 nucleotides align to TRBD2. V gave up 3 bases and J gave up 0 bases; unmatched junction bases: 11. The CDR3 loop spans 19 amino acids. Germline V gene sequence: CDR1 MGHDK, CDR2 SYGVNS. The CDR3 sequence: CASSDRTGLAVSSYNEQFF. CDR3 DNA sequence: TGTGCCAGCAGTGACAGGACCGGACTAGCGGTTAGCTCCTACAATGAGCAGTTCTTC. Full variable domain (missing parts from reference TRBV25-1 and TRBJ2-1): EADIYQTPRYLVIGTGKKITLECSQTMGHDKMYWYQQDPGMELHLIHYSYGVNSTEKGDLSSESTVSRIRTEHFPLTLESARPSHTSQYLCASSDRTGLAVSSYNEQFFGPGTRLTVL.